This T cell receptor beta chain was captured by sequencing in a study of OX40 agonist ivuxolimab in advanced cancers. CDR1 SGDLS and CDR2 YYNGEE come from the germline V gene. The CDR3 loop spans 14 amino acids. The V end was cut by 4 bases, the J end by 2 bases, with 13 bases between. Repertoires were generated with immunoSEQ multiplex PCR, while TCRdb's copy carries only in-frame clones and drops some. The repertoire holds some 23,000 clones, with under 90% as singletons. The chain uses TRBV9 and TRBJ2-7, with a possible D match to TRBD2 (6 bases). This sequence originates from an adult with an advanced solid tumor such as melanoma, head and neck, liver or kidney cancer. The input for sequencing was CD4+ or CD8+ T cells sorted from blood, taken in a trial of the OX40 agonist ivuxolimab. CDR3 nucleotide sequence: TGTGCCAGCAGCCAGACCGGGGGACCCTACGAGCAGTACTTC. Translated: CASSQTGGPYEQYF.